This TCR beta chain was identified in a study of metastatic and nonmetastatic thyroid tumors. Concerning this clone: Its antigen is unidentified.

Germline loops: CDR1 GTSNPN, CDR2 SVGIG (reference sequence). Trimming shortened V by 3 bases and J by 2 bases, and 11 bases separated the two germline ends. This CDR3 is 13 amino acids long. Authors' data handling: The distant-metastasis classifier for papillary thyroid cancer was built from CDR3 differences across clinicopathological groups. TCRdb re-called the PCR reads via MiXCR. These V and J calls are TCRdb output, not the study's own analysis. The data contain tens of thousands of clones, under 15% of them singletons. Patients had received no treatment of any kind before thyroid surgery. Study results and limitations: The reported finding was significantly higher TCR beta diversity in malignant thyroid tumors relative to benign nodules, in blood and tumor.

The sample consisted of blood. The origin of this receptor is a female donor with papillary thyroid cancer or a benign thyroid nodule (not recorded which). Some clones in this sample may be carry-over from other donors' samples. V usage is TRBV30 and J usage is TRBJ2-7; D is undetermined. The DNA of the CDR3 is TGTGCCTGGAGCTGGCCTAATCCCTACGAGCAGTACTTC. Translated, it gives CAWSWPNPYEQYF.